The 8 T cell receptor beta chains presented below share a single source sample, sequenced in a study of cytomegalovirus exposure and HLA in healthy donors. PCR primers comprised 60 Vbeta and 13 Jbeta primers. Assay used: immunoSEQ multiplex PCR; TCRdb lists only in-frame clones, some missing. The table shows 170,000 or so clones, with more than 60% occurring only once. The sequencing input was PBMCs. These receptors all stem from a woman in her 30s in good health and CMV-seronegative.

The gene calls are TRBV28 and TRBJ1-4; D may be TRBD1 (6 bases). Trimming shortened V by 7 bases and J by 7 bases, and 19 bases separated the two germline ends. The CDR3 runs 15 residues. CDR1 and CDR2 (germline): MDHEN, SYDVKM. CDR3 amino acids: CASTPRGGASEKLFF. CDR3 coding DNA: TGTGCCAGCACCCCGAGGGGGGGCGCGAGTGAAAAACTGTTTTTT.

Here the CDR3 DNA reads TGTGCCACCTATAGCGGGGCCACAGATACGCAGTATTTT. It encodes CATYSGATDTQYF. V and J are TRBV6-5 and TRBJ2-3; TRBD2 matches 8 bases. This CDR3 is 13 amino acids long. V shed 10 bases and J 2 bases; nucleotides not matched to a gene: 5. Germline V gives CDR1 MNHEY, CDR2 SVGAGI.

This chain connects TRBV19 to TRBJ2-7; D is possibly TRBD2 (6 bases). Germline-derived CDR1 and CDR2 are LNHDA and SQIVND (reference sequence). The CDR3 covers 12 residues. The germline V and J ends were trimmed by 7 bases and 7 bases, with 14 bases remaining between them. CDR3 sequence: CASMTRAGEQYF. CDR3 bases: TGTGCCAGTATGACCCGGGCGGGGGAGCAGTACTTC.

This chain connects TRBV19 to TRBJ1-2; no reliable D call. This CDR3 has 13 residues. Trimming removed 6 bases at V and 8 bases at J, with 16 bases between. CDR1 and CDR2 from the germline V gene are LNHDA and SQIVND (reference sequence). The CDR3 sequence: CASSHGGREGYTF. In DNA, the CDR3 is TGTGCCAGTAGCCACGGAGGGCGAGAGGGCTACACCTTC.

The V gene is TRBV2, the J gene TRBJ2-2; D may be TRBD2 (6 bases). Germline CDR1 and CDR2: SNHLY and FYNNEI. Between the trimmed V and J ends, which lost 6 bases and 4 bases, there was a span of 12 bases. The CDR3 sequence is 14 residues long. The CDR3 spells CASRDVAVTGELFF. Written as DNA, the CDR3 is TGTGCCAGCAGAGACGTAGCGGTCACCGGGGAGCTGTTTTTT.

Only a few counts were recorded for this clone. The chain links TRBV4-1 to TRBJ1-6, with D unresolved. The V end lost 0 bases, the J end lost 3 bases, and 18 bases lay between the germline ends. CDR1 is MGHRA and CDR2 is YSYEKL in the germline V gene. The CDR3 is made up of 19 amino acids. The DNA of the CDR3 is TGCGCCAGCAGCCAAGATTTTTTGTTTTCGGCAGGCTATAATTCACCCCTCCACTTT. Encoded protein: CASSQDFLFSAGYNSPLHF.

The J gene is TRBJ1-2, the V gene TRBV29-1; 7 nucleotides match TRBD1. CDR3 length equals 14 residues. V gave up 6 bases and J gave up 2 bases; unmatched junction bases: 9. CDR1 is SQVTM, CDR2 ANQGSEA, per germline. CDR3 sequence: CSVSPGTANYGYTF. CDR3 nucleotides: TGCAGCGTCTCACCCGGGACAGCGAACTATGGCTACACCTTC.

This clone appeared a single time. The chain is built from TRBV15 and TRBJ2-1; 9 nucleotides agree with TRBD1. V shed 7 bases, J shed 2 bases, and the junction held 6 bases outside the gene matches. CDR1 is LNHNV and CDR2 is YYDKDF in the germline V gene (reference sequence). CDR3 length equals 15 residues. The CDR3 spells CATKPGTGTYNEQFF. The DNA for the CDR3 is TGTGCCACCAAGCCCGGGACAGGGACCTACAATGAGCAGTTCTTC.